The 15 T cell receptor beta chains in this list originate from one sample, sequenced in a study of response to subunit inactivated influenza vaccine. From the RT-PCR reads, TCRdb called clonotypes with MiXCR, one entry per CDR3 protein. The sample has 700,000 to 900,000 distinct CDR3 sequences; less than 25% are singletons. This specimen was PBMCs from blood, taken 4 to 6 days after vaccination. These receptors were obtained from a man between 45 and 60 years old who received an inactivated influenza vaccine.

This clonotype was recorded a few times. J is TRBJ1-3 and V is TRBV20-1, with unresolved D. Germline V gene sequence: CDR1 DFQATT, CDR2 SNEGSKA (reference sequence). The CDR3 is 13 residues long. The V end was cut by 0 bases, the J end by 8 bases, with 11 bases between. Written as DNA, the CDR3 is TGCAGTGCTAGAGATCCCATGAAAGACACCATATATTTT. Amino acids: CSARDPMKDTIYF.

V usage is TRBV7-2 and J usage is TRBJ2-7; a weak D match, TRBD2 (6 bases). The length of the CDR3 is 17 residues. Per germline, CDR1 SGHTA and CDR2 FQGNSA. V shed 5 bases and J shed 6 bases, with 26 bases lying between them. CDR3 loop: CASSQIVARGSWLEQYF. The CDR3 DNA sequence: TGTGCCAGCAGCCAAATCGTGGCGCGGGGTTCGTGGCTCGAGCAGTACTTC.

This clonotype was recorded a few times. In DNA, the CDR3 is TGTGCCAGCAGGGGGACAGGGACCATCCATGAGCAGTTCTTC. Its protein product is CASRGTGTIHEQFF. The rearrangement joins TRBV12-3 or TRBV12-4 to TRBJ2-1; 9 bases agree with TRBD1. The CDR3 consists of 14 residues. V was pared by 6 bases and J by 8 bases, with 8 bases of the junction left unmatched.

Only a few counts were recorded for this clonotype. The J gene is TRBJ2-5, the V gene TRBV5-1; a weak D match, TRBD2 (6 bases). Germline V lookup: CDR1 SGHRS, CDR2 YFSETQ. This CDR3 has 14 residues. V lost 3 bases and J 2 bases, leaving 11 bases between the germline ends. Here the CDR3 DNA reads TGCGCCAGCAGCTGGGGGGAACAACAAGAGACCCAGTACTTC. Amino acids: CASSWGEQQETQYF.

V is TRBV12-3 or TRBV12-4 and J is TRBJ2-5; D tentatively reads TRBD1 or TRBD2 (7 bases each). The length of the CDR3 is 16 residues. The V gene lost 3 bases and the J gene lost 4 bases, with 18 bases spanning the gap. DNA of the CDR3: TGTGCCAGCAGTTTCCTCGGGGAGGGGGCTCGAGAGACCCAGTACTTC. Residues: CASSFLGEGARETQYF.

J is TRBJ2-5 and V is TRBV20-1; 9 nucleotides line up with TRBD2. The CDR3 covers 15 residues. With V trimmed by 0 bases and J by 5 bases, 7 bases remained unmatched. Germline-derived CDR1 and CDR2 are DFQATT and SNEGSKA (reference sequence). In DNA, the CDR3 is TGCAGTGCTAGAGATAGGAGCGGGAGGAGGGAGACCCAGTACTTC. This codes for CSARDRSGRRETQYF.

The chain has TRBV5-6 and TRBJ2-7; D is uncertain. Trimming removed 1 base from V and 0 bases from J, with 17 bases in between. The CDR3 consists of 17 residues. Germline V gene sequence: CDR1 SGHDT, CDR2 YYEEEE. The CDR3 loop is CASSLYPPGPSSYEQYF. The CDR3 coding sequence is TGTGCCAGCAGCTTGTACCCTCCGGGTCCGAGCTCCTACGAGCAGTACTTC.

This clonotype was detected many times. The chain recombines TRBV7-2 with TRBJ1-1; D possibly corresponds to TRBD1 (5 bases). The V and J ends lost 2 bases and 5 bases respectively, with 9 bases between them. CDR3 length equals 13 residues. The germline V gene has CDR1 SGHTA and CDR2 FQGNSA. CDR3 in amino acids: CASSLPGGTEAFF. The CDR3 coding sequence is TGTGCCAGCAGCTTACCGGGGGGAACTGAAGCTTTCTTT.

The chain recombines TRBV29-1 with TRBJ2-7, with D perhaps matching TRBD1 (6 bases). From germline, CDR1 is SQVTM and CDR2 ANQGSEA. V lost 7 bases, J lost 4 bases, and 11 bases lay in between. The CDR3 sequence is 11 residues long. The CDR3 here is CSGGHTYEQYF. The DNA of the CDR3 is TGCAGCGGGGGACACACGTACGAGCAGTACTTC.

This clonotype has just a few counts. The CDR3 reads CASSGLGLAEHEQYF. The CDR3 DNA sequence: TGTGCCAGCAGTGGGCTAGGACTAGCGGAACACGAGCAGTACTTC. V usage is TRBV27 and J usage is TRBJ2-7; 10 bases match TRBD2. Germline trimming cut 5 bases from V and 5 bases from J; bases unmatched to any gene: 9. This CDR3 spans 15 amino acids. Germline V gene data show CDR1 as MNHEY and CDR2 as SMNVEV (reference sequence).

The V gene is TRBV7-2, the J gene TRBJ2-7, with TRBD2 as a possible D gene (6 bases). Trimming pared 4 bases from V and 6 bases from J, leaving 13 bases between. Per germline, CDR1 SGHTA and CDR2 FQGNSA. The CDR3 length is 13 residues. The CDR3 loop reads CASSSWRDGEQYF. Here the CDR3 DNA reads TGTGCCAGCAGCTCCTGGCGGGACGGCGAGCAGTACTTC.

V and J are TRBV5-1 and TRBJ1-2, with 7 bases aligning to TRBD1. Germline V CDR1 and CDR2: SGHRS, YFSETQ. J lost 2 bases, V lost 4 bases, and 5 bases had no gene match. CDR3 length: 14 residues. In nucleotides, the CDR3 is TGCGCCAGCAGCATTGACAGGGTAAACTATGGCTACACCTTC. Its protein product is CASSIDRVNYGYTF.

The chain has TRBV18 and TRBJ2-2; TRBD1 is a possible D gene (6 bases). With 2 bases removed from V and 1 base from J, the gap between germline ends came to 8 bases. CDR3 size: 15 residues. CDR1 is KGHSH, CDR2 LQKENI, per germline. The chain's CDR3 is CASSPVGQNTGELFF. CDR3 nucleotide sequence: TGTGCCAGCTCACCAGTGGGACAGAACACCGGGGAGCTGTTTTTT.

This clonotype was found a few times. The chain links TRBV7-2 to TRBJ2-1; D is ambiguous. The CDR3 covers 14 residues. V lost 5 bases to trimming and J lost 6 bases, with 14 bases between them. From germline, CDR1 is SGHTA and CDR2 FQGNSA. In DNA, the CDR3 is TGTGCCAGCAGCCCACTTCGTCGACTCAATGAGCAGTTCTTC. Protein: CASSPLRRLNEQFF.

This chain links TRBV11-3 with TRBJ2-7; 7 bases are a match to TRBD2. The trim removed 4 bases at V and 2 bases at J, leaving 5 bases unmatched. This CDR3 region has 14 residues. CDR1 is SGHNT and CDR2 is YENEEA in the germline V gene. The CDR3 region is CASSYGEGPYEQYF. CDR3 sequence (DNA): TGTGCCAGCAGCTATGGGGAGGGACCCTACGAGCAGTACTTC.